What follows is one T cell receptor beta chain and its context. Its antigen is currently unknown. This record belongs to a study of cytomegalovirus exposure and HLA in healthy donors. Whole-study findings and limits: When presence/absence was analysed, sequencing depth was taken to be roughly uniform across donors.

Participants comprised healthy donors of bone marrow. This CDR3 comprises 15 residues. The trim removed 8 bases at V and 2 bases at J, leaving 10 bases unmatched. Looked up from germline, CDR1 is SGHAT and CDR2 is FQNNGV. The PCR had 60 Vbeta and 13 Jbeta primers. The repertoire was sequenced with immunoSEQ multiplex PCR; TCRdb's copy has only in-frame clones and lacks some. The sample includes under 45,000 clones, 60% to 85% of them seen just once. V is TRBV11-2 and J is TRBJ2-7, with 9 bases fitting TRBD2. This receptor was obtained from a man in his thirties or forties in good health and CMV-seronegative. Sequencing used PBMCs. Written as DNA, the CDR3 is TGTGCCAGCGGCCGAACCAGCGGGGGGACCTACGAGCAGTACTTC. As protein: CASGRTSGGTYEQYF. The full variable domain, in which reference TRBV11-2 and TRBJ2-7 provide the parts outside the CDR3, is EAGVAQSPRYKIIEKRQSVAFWCNPISGHATLYWYQQILGQGPKLLIQFQNNGVVDDSQLPKDRFSAERLKGVDSTLKIQPAKLEDSAVYLCASGRTSGGTYEQYFGPGTRLTVT.